The 7 T cell receptor beta chains listed next were all sequenced from one sample in a study of cytomegalovirus exposure and HLA in healthy donors. Amplification used 60 Vbeta primers and 13 Jbeta primers. The protocol was immunoSEQ multiplex PCR, while the TCRdb copy is restricted to in-frame clones and leaves out a portion. Seen here are approximately 190,000 clones, around 87% observed once, and the top ten hold around 1.2%. Sequenced input: PBMCs. Source of these receptors: a man under 40 in good health and CMV-seronegative.

The gene calls are TRBV9 and TRBJ2-5; 7 positions match TRBD1. The CDR3 is made up of 14 amino acids. Trimming at V came to 4 bases and at J to 0 bases, leaving 3 bases not matched to a gene. Per the germline V gene, CDR1 is SGDLS and CDR2 is YYNGEE. In nucleotides, the CDR3 is TGTGCCAGCAGCCCGACAGGGTACCAAGAGACCCAGTACTTC. Its protein is CASSPTGYQETQYF.

This rearrangement joins TRBV18 to TRBJ1-5; D unresolved. V lost 5 bases and J 7 bases, leaving 12 bases between the germline ends. Germline CDR1 KGHSH, CDR2 LQKENI. The CDR3 is 13 amino acids. The chain's CDR3 is CASSYDNLQPQHF. Written as DNA, the CDR3 is TGTGCCAGCTCATACGACAATCTCCAGCCCCAGCATTTT.

The chain employs TRBV5-6 and TRBJ1-2; TRBD1 matches 8 bases. The CDR3 covers 15 residues. CDR1 and CDR2 from the germline V gene are SGHDT and YYEEEE. Trimming at V came to 2 bases and at J to 6 bases, leaving 9 bases not matched to a gene. For the CDR3, the DNA is TGTGCCAGCAGCTTTACAGGGGGAAAGCGGGATGGCTACACCTTC. It translates to CASSFTGGKRDGYTF.

This chain joins TRBV11-3 and TRBJ2-5, with 8 nucleotides matching TRBD1. The J call is doubtful: the DNA matches TRBJ2-7 better. Germline V gene data show CDR1 as SGHNT and CDR2 as YENEEA. The CDR3 runs 13 residues. In nucleotides, the CDR3 is TGTGCCAGCAGCAACCGGACAGGGCCCGAGCAGTACTTC. Protein: CASSNRTGPEQYF.

The genes are TRBV28 and TRBJ1-5, with a possible D match to TRBD1 (5 bases). The V gene lost 3 bases and the J gene lost 6 bases, with 21 bases spanning the gap. Germline V gene lookup returns CDR1 MDHEN and CDR2 SYDVKM. The CDR3 spans 17 residues. The CDR3 region has the DNA TGTGCCAGCAGTTTGACCCCCCTCCGGTTAGGGGTTCAGCCCCAGCATTTT. It yields the protein CASSLTPLRLGVQPQHF. The variable domain in full, completed from reference TRBV28 and TRBJ1-5, reads DVKVTQSSRYLVKRTGEKVFLECVQDMDHENMFWYRQDPGLGLRLIYFSYDVKMKEKGDIPEGYSVSREKKERFSLILESASTNQTSMYLCASSLTPLRLGVQPQHFGDGTRLSIL.

The chain employs TRBV6-1 and TRBJ2-1; 8 bases map to TRBD1. CDR3 length: 15 amino acids. Germline CDR1 reads MNHNS; CDR2 reads SASEGT. V gave up 1 base and J gave up 6 bases; unmatched junction bases: 5. CDR3 in DNA: TGTGCCAGCAGTGAAGTGGCAGGGGGCCTCAATGAGCAGTTCTTC. This translates into CASSEVAGGLNEQFF.

The J gene is TRBJ2-5, the V gene TRBV28; perhaps TRBD1 as D (6 bases). CDR1 is MDHEN and CDR2 is SYDVKM in the germline V gene. The CDR3 spans 13 residues. V lost 3 bases and J 5 bases, leaving 10 bases between the germline ends. This CDR3 reads CASSFGGLETQYF. CDR3 DNA sequence: TGTGCCAGCAGTTTTGGGGGCCTGGAGACCCAGTACTTC.